The T cell receptor beta chain described here comes from a study of molecular identifiers for immune sequencing clone quantification. Study as a whole: Replicates split RNA from around 20,000 or 99,000 naive CD8 cells five ways, and the researchers sequenced four portions.

Trimming cost V 2 bases and J 4 bases; bases outside gene matches: 4. CDR3 length: 16 amino acids. Germline CDR1 and CDR2: SGHTS and YDEGEE. This clonotype was found many times. The use of previously described methods and listed TCR primers produced the bulk TCR libraries. In TCRdb, the PCR reads were re-called with MiXCR into one record per CDR3 protein. The sample has 300,000 to 350,000 distinct CDR3 sequences; 20% to 25% are singletons. Naive CD8 library inputs spanned roughly 20,000 to 1,100,000 sorted cells and 10%, 30% or 50% RNA. Sorting recovered naive CD8 T cells on a CD8+CD4-CCR7+CD45RA+ profile.

What was sequenced was naive CD8+ T cells from blood, with Jurkat cell RNA spiked in. Specified subset: FACS-sorted CD8+CD4-CCR7+CD45RA+ naive T cells. The chain is built from TRBV5-8 and TRBJ1-5; 12 bases line up with TRBD1. This clonotype was sampled from a human donor in good health. Some libraries in this study had Jurkat cell RNA spiked in. In nucleotides, the CDR3 is TGTGCCAGCAGCTTTCCGGGACAGGGGGCAAATCAGCCCCAGCATTTT. It codes for CASSFPGQGANQPQHF.